Presented here are 29 T cell receptor beta chains from one specimen sequenced in a study of regulatory T cells in long-lasting Graves disease. Construction of the TCR beta libraries employed iRepertoire HTBI primers in conjunction with Arm-PCR of CDR3 regions. In TCRdb, the multiplex PCR reads were re-called with MiXCR into one record per CDR3 protein. The sample shows 420,000 or so distinct CDR3 sequences, 23% of them seen only once. Time point described: persistent/refractory GD, antithyroid drugs over 5 years with positive TRAb. PBMCs were the source of the RNA used for TCR sequencing. The sample was peripheral blood mononuclear cells (PBMCs), taken when the disease was refractory, from a patient treated with antithyroid drugs. The receptors were gathered from a female donor with Graves disease.

This clonotype came up many times. The chain recombines TRBV12-3 or TRBV12-4 with TRBJ1-1, with a weak D call TRBD1 (5 bases). Trimming took 6 bases from V and 8 from J, leaving 13 bases between them. This CDR3 comprises 12 residues. CDR3 sequence reads: CASSPFGTEAFF. In nucleotides, the CDR3 is TGTGCCAGCAGCCCCTTTGGGACGGAAGCTTTCTTT.

The V call is TRBV30, the J call TRBJ2-3, with TRBD1 matching 11 bases. The CDR3 covers 14 residues. J lost 8 bases, V lost 4 bases, and 8 bases had no gene match. Germline V lookup: CDR1 GTSNPN, CDR2 SVGIG (reference sequence). CDR3 sequence: CAWNTGTGGATQYF. The CDR3 DNA sequence: TGTGCCTGGAACACCGGGACAGGGGGGGCTACGCAGTATTTT.

This clonotype has just a few counts. The chain recombines TRBV19 with TRBJ1-5; D ambiguous. V was clipped by 6 bases and J by 0 bases, with 12 bases between them. Germline CDR1 reads LNHDA; CDR2 reads SQIVND (reference sequence). This CDR3 is built from 15 residues. The CDR3 sequence: CASRIRPVSNQPQHF. CDR3 bases: TGTGCCAGTAGGATCCGGCCAGTTAGCAATCAGCCCCAGCATTTT. Full variable domain (rest looked up from reference TRBV19 and TRBJ1-5): DGGITQSPKYLFRKEGQNVTLSCEQNLNHDAMYWYRQDPGQGLRLIYYSQIVNDFQKGDIAEGYSVSREKKESFPLTVTSAQKNPTAFYLCASRIRPVSNQPQHFGDGTRLSIL.

This clonotype was observed many times. The chain uses TRBV14 and TRBJ1-4; D gene unclear. There are 15 residues in the CDR3. Germline CDR1 reads SGHDN; CDR2 reads FVKESK. Trimming removed 2 bases from V and 7 bases from J, with 14 bases in between. The CDR3 loop is CASSQPGPRIEKLFF. Written as DNA, the CDR3 is TGTGCCAGCAGCCAACCCGGACCCAGGATTGAAAAACTGTTTTTT.

This clonotype was seen repeatedly, ten times or more. The V call is TRBV5-1, the J call TRBJ1-4; D not certain. Between the trimmed V and J ends, which lost 4 bases and 0 bases, there was a span of 13 bases. Germline CDR1 SGHRS, CDR2 YFSETQ. The CDR3 spans 16 residues. The CDR3 is CASSTERTSTNEKLFF. The CDR3 DNA sequence: TGCGCCAGCAGCACCGAACGGACCTCAACTAATGAAAAACTGTTTTTT.

Remarks on this clonotype: A clone one base away is much larger, so this may be a read error. The chain has TRBV19 and TRBJ2-7, with 7 bases matching TRBD1. Germline V gives CDR1 LNHDA, CDR2 SQIVND (reference sequence). CDR3 size: 14 residues. The CDR3 spells CACSKGQMRDEQYF. CDR3 nucleotides: TGTGCCTGTAGCAAGGGACAGATGAGGGACGAGCAGTACTTC.

About this clonotype itself: At one end the junction does not follow the germline gene, possibly because of a read error. The chain is built from TRBV5-1 and TRBJ2-7; D gene uncertain. CDR1 SGHRS and CDR2 YFSETQ come from the germline V gene. The CDR3 covers 14 residues. The CDR3: CASSVEPSPYEQYF. The CDR3 DNA reads as TGTGCCAGCAGCGTCGAACCGAGTCCCTACGAGCAGTACTTC.

This clonotype has only a few counts. The CDR3 spells CASTSDIYEQYF. As DNA, the CDR3 is TGCGCCAGCACATCAGATATCTACGAGCAGTACTTC. The chain has TRBV5-1 and TRBJ2-7; D is undetermined. Per germline, CDR1 SGHRS and CDR2 YFSETQ. Trimming pared 6 bases from V and 3 bases from J, leaving 10 bases between. The CDR3 is 12 residues long.

In its sample, this clonotype was seen a few times. The chain joins TRBV6-1 to TRBJ2-7; perhaps TRBD1 as D (5 bases). The germline CDR1 and CDR2 sequences are MNHNS and SASEGT. The CDR3 has 13 amino acids. The V end lost 7 bases, the J end lost 1 base, and 11 bases lay between the germline ends. The CDR3 reads CASTPQASYEQYF. As DNA, the CDR3 is TGTGCCAGCACCCCACAGGCATCCTACGAGCAGTACTTC.

This clonotype has ten or more counts. The chain is built from TRBV7-2 and TRBJ2-7; 7 bases agree with TRBD1. This CDR3 region has 15 residues. The V gene end was trimmed by 2 bases and the J gene end by 1 base; junction bases not matched to a gene: 5. CDR1 and CDR2 from the germline V gene are SGHTA and FQGNSA. Written as DNA, the CDR3 is TGTGCCAGCAGCTTAAAGGGGGCTAGTTCCTACGAGCAGTACTTC. Translation gives CASSLKGASSYEQYF.

Ten or more counts support this clonotype. The J gene is TRBJ2-7, the V gene TRBV6-1; 15 bases fit TRBD2. CDR3 length equals 14 residues. V shed 6 bases, J shed 6 bases, and the junction held 3 bases outside the gene matches. Germline V gene data show CDR1 as MNHNS and CDR2 as SASEGT. Here the CDR3 DNA reads TGTGCCAGCAGCCCGGGACTAGCGGGAGGCGAGCAGTACTTC. Translated: CASSPGLAGGEQYF.

This clonotype was counted a few times. The gene calls are TRBV3-1 and TRBJ1-6; D gene ambiguous. Germline V lookup: CDR1 LGHDT, CDR2 YNNKEL (reference sequence). The CDR3 runs to 14 residues. V lost 4 bases, J lost 5 bases, and 9 bases lay in between. CDR3 in amino acids: CASSRGWDNSPLHF. CDR3 DNA sequence: TGTGCCAGCAGCCGAGGGTGGGATAATTCACCCCTCCACTTT.

This clonotype showed up many times. CDR3 loop: CASRTGLDNSPLHF. The CDR3 DNA is TGTGCCAGCAGAACGGGACTGGACAATTCACCCCTCCACTTT. This chain links TRBV12-3 or TRBV12-4 with TRBJ1-6; D is perhaps TRBD1 (5 bases). This CDR3 contains 14 residues. The V and J ends lost 6 bases and 7 bases respectively, with 13 bases between them.

This clonotype was counted at least ten times. This chain joins TRBV2 and TRBJ1-5; 7 nucleotides line up with TRBD1. The V and J ends lost 6 bases and 4 bases, in that order; junction bases with no gene match: 9. The CDR3 length is 15 residues. Germline assignment: CDR1 SNHLY and CDR2 FYNNEI. The CDR3 region is CASSPRGTANQPQHF. The CDR3 DNA sequence: TGTGCCAGCAGCCCCCGGGGGACAGCAAATCAGCCCCAGCATTTT. The variable domain in full, completed from reference TRBV2 and TRBJ1-5, reads EPEVTQTPSHQVTQMGQEVILRCVPISNHLYFYWYRQILGQKVEFLVSFYNNEISEKSEIFDDQFSVERPDGSNFTLKIRSTKLEDSAMYFCASSPRGTANQPQHFGDGTRLSIL.

This clonotype was counted ten times or more. The chain combines TRBV2 with TRBJ2-7; D is tentatively TRBD1 or TRBD2 (5 bases each). V was clipped by 7 bases and J by 3 bases, with 22 bases between them. The CDR3 spans 16 residues. The germline CDR1 and CDR2 sequences are SNHLY and FYNNEI. The CDR3 spells CASTNPWDPVGYEQYF. CDR3 bases: TGTGCCAGCACTAACCCTTGGGACCCCGTGGGCTACGAGCAGTACTTC.

This chain uses TRBV15 with TRBJ2-7, with 7 bases identical to TRBD2. Trimming at V came to 4 bases and at J to 0 bases, leaving 9 bases not matched to a gene. The CDR3 covers 16 residues. Germline values: CDR1 LNHNV, CDR2 YYDKDF (reference sequence). CDR3 nucleotides: TGTGCCACCAGCACTACTCTAGCGGCCCTCTCCTACGAGCAGTACTTC. Translation: CATSTTLAALSYEQYF.

Remarks on this clonotype: Since a much larger clone is just one base distant, this may be a read error. The chain recombines TRBV6-9 with TRBJ2-1, with TRBD2 identical over 7 bases. This CDR3 is 17 amino acids long. The germline V gene has CDR1 MNHGY and CDR2 SVAAGI. The CDR3 here is CASSWTGTKVSYIEQFF. The DNA for the CDR3 is TGTGCCAGCAGTTGGACCGGGACTAAGGTGTCCTACATTGAGCAGTTCTTC.

This sequence joins TRBV4-1 and TRBJ1-1; D is perhaps TRBD1 (5 bases). V was cut by 1 base and J by 2 bases, with 11 bases left in between. Germline loops: CDR1 MGHRA, CDR2 YSYEKL. The CDR3 is 15 amino acids. The CDR3 bases are TGCGCCAGCAGCCAAGCCTCGGGACCTAACACTGAAGCTTTCTTT. This encodes CASSQASGPNTEAFF.

This chain connects TRBV19 to TRBJ1-1; TRBD1 agrees at 8 bases. From germline, CDR1 is LNHDA and CDR2 SQIVND (reference sequence). J gave up 0 bases and V 8 bases, and 2 bases lay outside the gene matches. The CDR3 loop spans 13 amino acids. In nucleotides, the CDR3 is TGTGCCAGTGACAGGGGAATGAACACTGAAGCTTTCTTT. Translating gives CASDRGMNTEAFF. Full variable domain (outside the CDR3, taken from reference TRBV19 and TRBJ1-1): DGGITQSPKYLFRKEGQNVTLSCEQNLNHDAMYWYRQDPGQGLRLIYYSQIVNDFQKGDIAEGYSVSREKKESFPLTVTSAQKNPTAFYLCASDRGMNTEAFFGQGTRLTVV.

The gene calls are TRBV13 and TRBJ2-5; TRBD1 aligns across 10 bases. CDR1 is PRHDT and CDR2 is FYEKMQ in the germline V gene (reference sequence). This CDR3 has 15 residues. J was trimmed by 7 bases and V by 5 bases; bases with no gene match: 10. CDR3 DNA: TGTGCCAGCAGCGTACGACAGGGGGCTGGGGGGACCCAGTACTTC. Its protein is CASSVRQGAGGTQYF.

J is TRBJ2-2 and V is TRBV5-1; TRBD2 aligns across 9 bases. CDR3 size: 15 residues. From germline, CDR1 is SGHRS and CDR2 YFSETQ. The J segment lost 2 bases and the V segment lost 2 bases, leaving 1 base of the junction unmatched. The CDR3 sequence is CASSFSGGNTGELFF. CDR3 DNA sequence: TGCGCCAGCAGCTTTAGCGGGGGAAACACCGGGGAGCTGTTTTTT.

The chain joins TRBV7-9 to TRBJ1-4, with 9 bases matching TRBD1. The CDR3 is 14 amino acids. CDR1 is SEHNR, CDR2 FQNEAQ, per germline (reference sequence). V lost 4 bases, J lost 7 bases, and 4 bases stayed unmatched. CDR3 region: CASSSQGAGEKLFF. The CDR3 region has the DNA TGTGCCAGCAGCTCACAGGGGGCAGGTGAAAAACTGTTTTTT.

The CDR3 loop reads CASSQDRDSYTGELFF. For the CDR3, the DNA is TGCGCCAGCAGCCAGGACAGGGACAGTTACACCGGGGAGCTGTTTTTT. This sequence joins TRBV4-3 and TRBJ2-2; 8 nucleotides agree with TRBD1. CDR1 LGHNA and CDR2 YSLEER come from the germline V gene. The length of the CDR3 is 16 residues. Trimming removed 3 bases from V and 3 bases from J; junction bases left unmatched: 6.

This sequence joins TRBV13 and TRBJ2-7; 15 nucleotides match TRBD2. The CDR3 has 18 residues. V lost 6 bases to trimming and J lost 5 bases; unmatched junction nucleotides: 14. Germline V gene lookup returns CDR1 PRHDT and CDR2 FYEKMQ (reference sequence). DNA of the CDR3: TGTGCCAGCAGTTCAAGGCCTGGGACTAGCGGGAGGACCCACGAGCAGTACTTC. As protein: CASSSRPGTSGRTHEQYF.

V is TRBV7-2 and J is TRBJ2-3; 9 bases match TRBD2. CDR3 size: 16 residues. With 5 bases clipped from V and 5 bases from J, the junction kept 11 bases outside the gene matches. Germline CDR1 and CDR2: SGHTA and FQGNSA. As DNA, the CDR3 is TGTGCCAGCAGCCCAATCGGCGGGAGGGCCGGAGATACGCAGTATTTT. Translating gives CASSPIGGRAGDTQYF.

V usage is TRBV13 and J usage is TRBJ1-1; no reliable D call. The germline V gene encodes CDR1 PRHDT and CDR2 FYEKMQ (reference sequence). The CDR3 consists of 15 residues. The ends were cut back, 7 bases at V and 1 base at J, with 16 bases in the middle. CDR3 residues: CASTIVWDSNTEAFF. Here the CDR3 DNA reads TGTGCCAGCACAATCGTTTGGGATTCGAACACTGAAGCTTTCTTT.

A word on this clonotype: Just one base apart from a much larger clone, this may be a read error. The chain combines TRBV28 with TRBJ2-4; possibly TRBD2 for D (6 bases). The CDR3 is made up of 17 amino acids. CDR1 and CDR2 from the germline V gene are MDHEN and SYDVKM. The V gene lost 5 bases and the J gene lost 6 bases, with 23 bases spanning the gap. The CDR3 nucleotides read TGTGCCAGCAGTACACTTTTCGCGGGACGGGGTGGAAACATTCAGTACTTC. Its translation is CASSTLFAGRGGNIQYF.

In this sample, this clonotype turned up a few times. The CDR3 reads CASSVEGAEEGETQYF. The CDR3 nucleotides are TGTGCCAGCAGCGTAGAAGGGGCAGAAGAAGGGGAGACCCAGTACTTC. J is TRBJ2-5 and V is TRBV9; tentatively, D is TRBD1 (5 bases). Germline assignment: CDR1 SGDLS and CDR2 YYNGEE. This CDR3 contains 16 residues. Trimming cost V 0 bases and J 5 bases, with 17 bases left between them.

This clonotype was seen a handful of times. The chain links TRBV5-5 to TRBJ2-1; the D is unclear. The CDR3 loop spans 16 amino acids. Trimming took off 0 bases at V and 3 bases at J, with 13 bases between the two ends. Germline CDR1 SGHKS, CDR2 YYEKEE (reference sequence). Here the CDR3 DNA reads TGTGCCAGCAGCTTGGGGCTACAGCTCCTCTACAATGAGCAGTTCTTC. Protein sequence: CASSLGLQLLYNEQFF.